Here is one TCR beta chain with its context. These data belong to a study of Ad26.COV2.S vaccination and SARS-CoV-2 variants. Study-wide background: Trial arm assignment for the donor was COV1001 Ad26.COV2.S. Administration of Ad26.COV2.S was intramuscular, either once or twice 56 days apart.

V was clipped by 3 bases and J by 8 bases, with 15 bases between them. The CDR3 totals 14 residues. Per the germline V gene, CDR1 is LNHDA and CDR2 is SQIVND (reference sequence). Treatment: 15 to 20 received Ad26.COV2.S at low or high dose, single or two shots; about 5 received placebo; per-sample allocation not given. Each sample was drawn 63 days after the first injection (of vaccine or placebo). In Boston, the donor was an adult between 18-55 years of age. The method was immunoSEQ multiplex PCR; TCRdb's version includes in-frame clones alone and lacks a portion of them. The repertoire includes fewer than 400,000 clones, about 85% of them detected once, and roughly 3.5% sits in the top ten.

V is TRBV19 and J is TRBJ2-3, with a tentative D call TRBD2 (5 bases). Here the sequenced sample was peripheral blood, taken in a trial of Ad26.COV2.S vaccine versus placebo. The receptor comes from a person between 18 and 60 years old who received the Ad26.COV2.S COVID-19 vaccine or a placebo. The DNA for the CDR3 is TGTGCCAGTAGTATCCTATTGGCCGAGGGTACGCAGTATTTT. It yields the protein CASSILLAEGTQYF.